The 7 T cell receptor beta chains below all came from one sample that was sequenced in a study of identical twins. Using its own MiXCR run on the 5' RACE reads, TCRdb lists one record per CDR3 protein. The top ten hold around 3% of the sample, which has roughly 570,000 distinct CDR3 sequences, 9.5% to 10% seen once. The data were also submitted as part of a second study, on yellow fever vaccine responses in identical twins.

Sample: PBMCs. The source of these receptors is a woman aged 18-35 years in good health.

This chain uses TRBV28 with TRBJ1-1, with D unclear. Germline-derived CDR1 and CDR2 are MDHEN and SYDVKM. Trimming took 1 base from V and 4 from J, leaving 13 bases between them. This CDR3 spans 15 amino acids. The CDR3, as DNA: TGTGCCAGCAGTTTATCACCAGCTGGTGGCACTGAAGCTTTCTTT. It is translated as CASSLSPAGGTEAFF. The complete variable domain, with remaining parts taken from reference TRBV28 and TRBJ1-1, reads DVKVTQSSRYLVKRTGEKVFLECVQDMDHENMFWYRQDPGLGLRLIYFSYDVKMKEKGDIPEGYSVSREKKERFSLILESASTNQTSMYLCASSLSPAGGTEAFFGQGTRLTVV.

This clonotype was counted ten times or more. The chain links TRBV20-1 to TRBJ1-1; D is unclear. V lost 2 bases to trimming and J lost 2 bases, with 9 bases between them. The CDR3 covers 13 residues. Germline loops: CDR1 DFQATT, CDR2 SNEGSKA (reference sequence). The CDR3, as DNA: TGCAGTGCTAGATGGGTGGTAAACACTGAAGCTTTCTTT. Translated: CSARWVVNTEAFF.

Ten or more counts support this clonotype. J is TRBJ2-7 and V is TRBV28; D not resolved. The CDR3 is 11 residues long. Germline assignment: CDR1 MDHEN and CDR2 SYDVKM. Trimming stripped 2 bases from V and 3 bases from J, with 2 bases between. The CDR3 loop reads CASSLRYEQYF. CDR3 bases: TGTGCCAGCAGTTTACGCTACGAGCAGTACTTC.

The genes are TRBV7-2 and TRBJ2-7; possible D gene TRBD1, 6 bases. The germline V and J ends were trimmed by 6 bases and 5 bases, with 8 bases remaining between them. The CDR3 runs 11 residues. Germline lookup yields CDR1 SGHTA and CDR2 FQGNSA. The CDR3 sequence is CASSSGDEQYF. CDR3 DNA: TGTGCCAGCAGTTCAGGGGACGAGCAGTACTTC.

The chain carries TRBV4-3 and TRBJ1-2, with TRBD1 identical over 8 bases. Germline lookup yields CDR1 LGHNA and CDR2 YSLEER. After removal of 3 bases from V and 7 bases from J, the junction contained 7 bases not matched to a gene. This CDR3 contains 14 residues. The CDR3 sequence: CASSQSTGTGGYTF. CDR3 nucleotides: TGCGCCAGCAGCCAGTCTACGGGGACAGGTGGCTACACCTTC.

This clonotype was detected ten times or more. The gene calls are TRBV3-1 and TRBJ2-1; 7 positions agree with TRBD2. The CDR3 has 17 amino acids. V shed 2 bases, J shed 2 bases, and the junction held 9 bases outside the gene matches. In germline, CDR1 is LGHDT, CDR2 YNNKEL (reference sequence). DNA for the CDR3: TGTGCCAGCAGCCAACCGGCCAGCGGGGTGCCCTACAATGAGCAGTTCTTC. The encoded protein is CASSQPASGVPYNEQFF.

V usage is TRBV4-2 and J usage is TRBJ1-5; D is undetermined. Trimming removed 0 bases at V and 0 bases at J, with 9 bases between. The germline V gene encodes CDR1 LGHNA and CDR2 YNFKEQ. The CDR3 spans 16 residues. The CDR3 loop is CASSQEALTSNQPQHF. As DNA, the CDR3 is TGTGCCAGCAGCCAAGAAGCCCTAACTAGCAATCAGCCCCAGCATTTT.